This T cell receptor beta chain was captured in a study of human T cells and chemical hapten exposure (dated by TCRdb to about 2021). Concerning the study at large: For sensitization, 2% DPC in acetone was applied to a roughly 2 cm by roughly 2 cm area of upper inner arm skin. Peripheral blood TCR repertoire changes were tracked in vivo in alopecia patients during primary and secondary sensitization to the hapten diphenylcyclopropenone (DPC). Libraries were pooled for sequencing, and variation in per-sample TCR yields was attributed mainly to small differences in library volumes within the pool. Patients additionally received weekly therapeutic DPC doses to the scalp throughout the roughly 24-week study period. For TCR sequencing, blood came from twenty-nine alopecia patients at anywhere from one to four time points (pre-sensitization, 2, 6 and 24 weeks). Patch testing was done on the upper back using Finn chambers containing 0.01% DPC, and results were scored after 6 days according to International Contact Dermatitis Research Group standards. Patient blood was sampled pre-sensitization (week 0) and at 2, 6 and about 24 weeks after DPC sensitization. Alopecia areata with under or over 50% scalp involvement, alopecia totalis and alopecia universalis were represented in the patient cohort, which was mostly female.

This clonotype was recorded a few times. Its antigen is not yet known. A junction end diverges from the germline sequence, so it may reflect a read error. Library prep was done by RACE. The sequencing machine was a NextSeq 500. Library preparation attached unique molecular identifiers to individual cDNA molecules for quantitative, reproducible TCR counting. For every blood RNA sample, sequencing covered both the TCR alpha and TCR beta chains. For the original study's pipeline: A median of around 96,000 TCRs per sample was observed, with a range of 23,224 to 690,600. The Decombinator software suite was used to annotate V, J and CDR3 in the TCR reads. To make PS versus PT1 abundance plots, every sample was subsampled to the same number of TCRs (28,000). TCRs were defined as expanded if absent before sensitization and observed at least eight times at the 2-week time point. Using fastp trimming at Q25 and MiXCR clonotype assembly, TCRdb reanalyzed the public sequencing data and kept in-frame beta chains. Records with the same CDR3 protein are collapsed into one entry carrying the most frequent genes and DNA. TCRdb assigned the V and J calls; the authors' analysis was not used. This sample lists 120,000 to 150,000 distinct CDR3 sequences; about 11% were detected once. The top ten clones comprise around 1.4% of the sample.

Results and caveats for the whole study, not just this receptor: Patch test score correlated positively with the number of PT1 expanded TCRs, reaching significance at thresholds 8, 16 and 32 but not at 4. The number of TCRs above 1 in 1000 frequency did not change with DPC sensitization; there was no evidence of global repertoire structure alterations. Repeated subsampling changed both the strength of the expansion versus patch-test correlation and the threshold at which that correlation became significant. Because every patient had alopecia, a presumed autoimmune disease, the patients' immune response might differ from that of healthy individuals. Expanded TCRs formed significantly more large CDR3 similarity clusters than pre-sensitization or healthy control sets, consistent with antigen-driven responses.

Taken from the germline V gene, the CDR1 and CDR2 loops are SGHRS and YFSETQ. The cysteine opens and the phenylalanine closes a CDR3 of 16 amino acids. The CDR3 DNA has 48 bases and is translated from base 1. Read against the paper, the sample's time point label means: patch test 2, 6 weeks after DPC sensitization. The sample's treatment or condition, from its label and the paper: therapeutic diphenylcyclopropenone sensitization with weekly scalp DPC. Blood at each patch-test visit was drawn before the patch test was applied. To be eligible, patients had to be aged 18 to 70, diagnosed with alopecia and judged suitable for DPC therapy, while pregnant patients were excluded. Total RNA was extracted from unfractionated whole blood collected in Tempus Blood RNA tubes.

The sequenced sample was whole blood, obtained in connection with sensitization to the hapten diphenylcyclopropenone (DPC). This receptor chain uses TRBV5-1 and TRBJ2-3; TRBD2 fits 12 bases in the junction. The origin of this receptor is a woman in her 50s with alopecia areata. Some clones in this sample may be carry-over from other donors' samples. The DNA reads as follows: TGTGCCAGCAGCGGTGGACTAGCGGGGTCAAGGGATACGCAGTATTTT. Translated, it gives CASSGGLAGSRDTQYF.